The 8 T cell receptor beta chains reported below all come from one sample, sequenced in a study of T cell repertoires in cytomegalovirus infection. Antigens of these TCRs are unknown. TCRdb called the reads again in MiXCR, with one record for every CDR3 protein. Here the sample spans about 220,000 distinct CDR3 sequences, around two fifths being singletons. Here the sequenced sample was CD8+ T cells from cultured PBMCs, taken from culture after CMV antigen stimulation. The source is a human donor in good health (CMV status not recorded). Some clones in this sample may be carry-over from other donors' samples.

V and J are TRBV12-3 or TRBV12-4 and TRBJ1-1; D call uncertain. This CDR3 has 12 amino acids. Trimming shortened V by 3 bases and J by 6 bases, and 8 bases separated the two germline ends. This CDR3 is CASSLSAAEAFF. DNA for the CDR3: TGTGCCAGCAGTTTGTCAGCCGCTGAAGCTTTCTTT.

This clonotype was seen a handful of times. V and J are TRBV4-1 and TRBJ2-7, with D maybe TRBD2 (5 bases). V lost 4 bases and J 7 bases, leaving 20 bases between the germline ends. Germline V gives CDR1 MGHRA, CDR2 YSYEKL. The CDR3 is 15 amino acids. The CDR3 sequence: CASSPPGGLLQEQYF. The DNA for the CDR3 is TGCGCCAGCAGCCCTCCTGGAGGACTCCTTCAGGAGCAGTACTTC.

In its sample, this clonotype was seen a few times. An end of the junction does not agree with germline; a read error may underlie this. This sequence joins TRBV7-8 and TRBJ2-6, with no clear D. Germline V gene data show CDR1 as SGHVS and CDR2 as FQNEAQ. The CDR3 totals 11 residues. Here the CDR3 DNA reads TGTGCGAGCACTGGGGCCAACGTCCTGACTTTC. It is translated as CASTGANVLTF.

The chain's CDR3 is CASSEVVPSYEQFF. CDR3 DNA: TGTGCCAGCAGTGAAGTGGTTCCGAGCTATGAGCAGTTCTTC. The rearrangement links TRBV6-1 to TRBJ2-1; D is unclear. Trimming cost V 1 base and J 8 bases, with 12 bases left between them. Germline-derived CDR1 and CDR2 are MNHNS and SASEGT. The CDR3 is 14 amino acids.

In this sample, this clonotype turned up a few times. V gene TRBV12-3 or TRBV12-4 combines with J gene TRBJ2-7; 11 bases align to TRBD2. The CDR3 spans 16 residues. J was trimmed by 0 bases and V by 6 bases; bases with no gene match: 7. In DNA, the CDR3 is TGTGCCAGCAGAGCTTTAGCGGGAGGGCCCTCCTACGAGCAGTACTTC. It yields the protein CASRALAGGPSYEQYF.

This clonotype was detected only a few times. This chain links TRBV28 with TRBJ2-3, with 11 nucleotides matching TRBD2. V shed 5 bases and J 4 bases; nucleotides not matched to a gene: 11. This CDR3 is 17 amino acids long. Germline CDR1 is MDHEN and CDR2 is SYDVKM. In nucleotides, the CDR3 is TGTGCCAGCAGTCCAGCGGTAGCGGGAGGGCCTTCAGATACGCAGTATTTT. Its translation: CASSPAVAGGPSDTQYF.

The chain carries TRBV6-8 and TRBJ1-1; D is possibly TRBD1 (5 bases). V was shortened by 5 bases and J by 1 base, with 14 bases between the two germline ends. Germline-derived CDR1 and CDR2 are MNHGY and SAAAGT. The CDR3 extends over 15 amino acids. The CDR3 loop reads CASSIYGTPNTEAFF. CDR3 DNA sequence: TGTGCCAGCAGTATCTACGGGACTCCGAACACTGAAGCTTTCTTT.

This chain links TRBV11-2 with TRBJ2-5; 9 bases align to TRBD1. CDR3 size: 14 residues. The ends lost 5 bases at V and 4 bases at J; junction bases unmatched: 5. Germline lookup yields CDR1 SGHAT and CDR2 FQNNGV. CDR3 sequence: CASSPGQGLETQYF. The CDR3 DNA is TGTGCCAGCAGCCCGGGACAGGGCTTAGAGACCCAGTACTTC.